Reported below is one TCR beta chain. The PCR made use of 60 Vbeta and 13 Jbeta primers. Here immunoSEQ multiplex PCR was the method, and the copy in TCRdb shows in-frame clones only, minus some. The sample data list over 100,000 clones. These data belong to a study of cytomegalovirus exposure and HLA in healthy donors. Looking at the study overall: Unique TCRs from HLA-typed donors, some 85 million of them, were held in an early data release. Around 77% of more than 300 genotyped donors fell in the Caucasian-associated ancestry cluster.

Trimming shortened V by 2 bases and J by 4 bases, and 17 bases separated the two germline ends. Germline V CDR1 and CDR2: MNHEY, SVGAGI. CDR3 length: 16 amino acids. Likely unrecorded immune exposures existed in these nominally healthy donors. The specimen sequenced was PBMCs. This clonotype was obtained from a man younger than 30 in good health and CMV-seronegative. The chain is built from TRBV6-5 and TRBJ1-1; a weak D match, TRBD1 (6 bases). CDR3 in DNA: TGTGCCAGCAGTTACGTCCGGGGGGGGCCGGGCACTGAAGCTTTCTTT. It encodes CASSYVRGGPGTEAFF.